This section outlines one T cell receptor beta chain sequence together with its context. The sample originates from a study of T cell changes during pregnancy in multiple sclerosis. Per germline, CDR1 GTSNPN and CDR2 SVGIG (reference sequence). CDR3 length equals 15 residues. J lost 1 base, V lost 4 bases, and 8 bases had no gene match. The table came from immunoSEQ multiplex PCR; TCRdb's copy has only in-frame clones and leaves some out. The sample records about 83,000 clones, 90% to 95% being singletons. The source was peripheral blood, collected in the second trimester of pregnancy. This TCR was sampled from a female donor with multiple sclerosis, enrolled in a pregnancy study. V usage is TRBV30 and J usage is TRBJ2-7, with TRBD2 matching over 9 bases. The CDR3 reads CAWTAGTSTSYEQYF. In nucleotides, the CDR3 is TGTGCCTGGACCGCCGGGACTAGCACTTCCTACGAGCAGTACTTC.